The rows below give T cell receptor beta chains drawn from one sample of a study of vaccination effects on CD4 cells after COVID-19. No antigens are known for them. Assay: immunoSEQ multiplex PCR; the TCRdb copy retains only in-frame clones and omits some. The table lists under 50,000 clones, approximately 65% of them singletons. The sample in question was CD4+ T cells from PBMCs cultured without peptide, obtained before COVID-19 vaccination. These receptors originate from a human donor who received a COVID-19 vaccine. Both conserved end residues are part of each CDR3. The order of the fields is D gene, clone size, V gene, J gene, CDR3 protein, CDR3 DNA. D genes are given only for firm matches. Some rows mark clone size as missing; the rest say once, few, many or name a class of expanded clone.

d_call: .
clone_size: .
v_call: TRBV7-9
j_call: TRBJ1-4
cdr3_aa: CASSLAGGHRGEKLFF
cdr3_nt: TGTGCCAGCAGCTTAGCGGGGGGCCATCGAGGGGAAAAACTGTTTTTT

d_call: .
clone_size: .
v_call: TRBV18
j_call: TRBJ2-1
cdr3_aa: CASSPPGRSYNEQFF
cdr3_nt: TGTGCCAGCTCACCACCGGGACGCTCCTACAATGAGCAGTTCTTC

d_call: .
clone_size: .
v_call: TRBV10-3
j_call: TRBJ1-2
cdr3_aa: CAISEGGGLSYGYTF
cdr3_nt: TGTGCCATCAGTGAGGGGGGCGGCTTAAGCTATGGCTACACCTTC

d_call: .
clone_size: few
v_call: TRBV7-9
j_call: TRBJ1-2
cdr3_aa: CASSLEVFRQDYGYTF
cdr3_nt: TGTGCCAGCAGCTTAGAAGTGTTTCGACAGGACTATGGCTACACCTTC

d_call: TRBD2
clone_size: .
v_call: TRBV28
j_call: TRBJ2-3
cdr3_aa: CATRGAGVIDTQYF
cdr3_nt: TGTGCCACGCGGGGGGCAGGAGTAATTGATACGCAGTATTTT

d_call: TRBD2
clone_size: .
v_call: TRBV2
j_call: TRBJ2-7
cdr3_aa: CASSDRLAGTYEQYF
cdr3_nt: TGTGCCAGCAGTGACCGACTAGCGGGTACCTACGAGCAGTACTTC

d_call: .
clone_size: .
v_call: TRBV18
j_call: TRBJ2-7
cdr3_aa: CASSPSPDSVHEQYF
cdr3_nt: TGTGCCAGCTCCCCCAGCCCCGACAGCGTACACGAGCAGTACTTC

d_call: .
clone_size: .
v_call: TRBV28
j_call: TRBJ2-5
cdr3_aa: CASTSGAGEGETQYF
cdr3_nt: TGTGCCAGCACCTCTGGGGCAGGGGAAGGAGAGACCCAGTACTTC

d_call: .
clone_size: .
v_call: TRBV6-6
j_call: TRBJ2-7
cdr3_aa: CASSYSGSHEQYF
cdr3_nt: TGTGCCAGCAGTTACTCGGGGTCCCACGAGCAGTACTTC

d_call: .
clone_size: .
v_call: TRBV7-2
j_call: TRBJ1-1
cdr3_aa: CASSTLGTEAFF
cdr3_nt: TGTGCCAGCAGCACCCTCGGGACTGAAGCTTTCTTT

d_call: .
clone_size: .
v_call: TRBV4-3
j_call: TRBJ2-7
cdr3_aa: CASSQNQGGEQYF
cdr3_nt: TGCGCCAGCAGCCAAAATCAGGGGGGGGAGCAGTACTTC

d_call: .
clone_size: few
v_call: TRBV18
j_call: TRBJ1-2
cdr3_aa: CASSLTRDNYGYTF
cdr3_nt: TGTGCCAGCTCACTCACCCGGGACAACTATGGCTACACCTTC

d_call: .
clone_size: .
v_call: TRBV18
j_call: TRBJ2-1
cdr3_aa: CASSPAVDAYNEQFF
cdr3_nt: TGTGCCAGCTCACCCGCCGTCGACGCCTACAATGAGCAGTTCTTC

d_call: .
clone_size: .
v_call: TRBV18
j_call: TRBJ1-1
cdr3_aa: CASSPQGRGDTEAFF
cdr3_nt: TGTGCCAGCTCACCACAGGGGAGAGGGGACACTGAAGCTTTCTTT

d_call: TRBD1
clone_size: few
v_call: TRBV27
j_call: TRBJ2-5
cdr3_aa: CASSSRTGAETQYF
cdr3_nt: TGTGCCAGCAGTTCCCGGACAGGGGCAGAGACCCAGTACTTC

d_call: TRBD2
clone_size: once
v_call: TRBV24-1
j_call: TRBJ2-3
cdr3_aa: CATSDAGLAGADTQYF
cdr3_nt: TGTGCCACCAGTGATGCGGGACTAGCGGGAGCAGATACGCAGTATTTT

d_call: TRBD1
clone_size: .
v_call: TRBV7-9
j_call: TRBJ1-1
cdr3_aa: CASSLQGGLDTEAFF
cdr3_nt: TGTGCCAGCAGCTTACAGGGGGGGCTCGACACTGAAGCTTTCTTT

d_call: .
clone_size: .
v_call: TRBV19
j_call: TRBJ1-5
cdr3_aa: CASSPSRTAQYNQPQHF
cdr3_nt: TGTGCCAGTAGTCCTTCAAGGACTGCACAATACAATCAGCCCCAGCATTTT

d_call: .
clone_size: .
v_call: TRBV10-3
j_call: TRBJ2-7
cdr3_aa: CAIRGGHQAREQYF
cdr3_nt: TGTGCCATCAGAGGGGGACATCAAGCAAGGGAGCAGTACTTC

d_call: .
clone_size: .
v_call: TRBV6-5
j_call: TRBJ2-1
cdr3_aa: CASTRVGNEQFF
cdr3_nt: TGTGCCAGCACTCGTGTGGGCAATGAGCAGTTCTTC

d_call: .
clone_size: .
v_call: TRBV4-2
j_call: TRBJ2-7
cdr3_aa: CASSKSRGNEQYF
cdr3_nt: TGTGCCAGCAGCAAGAGCCGGGGGAACGAGCAGTACTTC

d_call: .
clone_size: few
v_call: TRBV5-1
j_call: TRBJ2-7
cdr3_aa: CASSLDFYYEQYF
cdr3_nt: TGCGCCAGCAGCCTGGATTTTTACTACGAGCAGTACTTC

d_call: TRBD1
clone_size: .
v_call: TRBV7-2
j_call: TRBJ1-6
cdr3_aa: CASSSGTDNSPLHF
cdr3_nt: TGTGCCAGCAGCTCCGGGACAGATAATTCACCCCTCCACTTT

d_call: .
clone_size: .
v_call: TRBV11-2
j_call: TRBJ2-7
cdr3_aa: CASSLEPVRGEQYF
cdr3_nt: TGTGCCAGCAGCTTAGAACCGGTTCGGGGCGAGCAGTACTTC

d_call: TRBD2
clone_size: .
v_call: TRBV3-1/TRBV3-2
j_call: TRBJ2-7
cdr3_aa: CASSQASGYEQYF
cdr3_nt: TGTGCCAGCAGCCAGGCTAGCGGATACGAGCAGTACTTC

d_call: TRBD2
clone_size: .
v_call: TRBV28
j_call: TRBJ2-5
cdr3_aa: CASTPGGGGRTTQYF
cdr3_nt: TGTGCCAGCACTCCCGGGGGGGGAGGGAGGACGACCCAGTACTTC

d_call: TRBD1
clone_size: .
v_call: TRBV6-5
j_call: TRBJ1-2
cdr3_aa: CASRTGTATYGYTF
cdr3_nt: TGTGCCAGCAGGACCGGGACAGCGACCTATGGCTACACCTTC

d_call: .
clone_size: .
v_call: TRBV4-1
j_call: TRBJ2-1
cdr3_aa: CASSQGPGHTSYNEQFF
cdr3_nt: TGCGCCAGCAGTCAGGGCCCGGGACACACGTCCTACAATGAGCAGTTCTTC

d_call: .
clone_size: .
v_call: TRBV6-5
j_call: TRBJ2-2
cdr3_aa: CASSYRVRITGELFF
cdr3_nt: TGTGCCAGCAGTTACAGGGTACGCATCACCGGGGAGCTGTTTTTT

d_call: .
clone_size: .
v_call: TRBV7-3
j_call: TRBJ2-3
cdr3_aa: CASSSRGASSTDTQYF
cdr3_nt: TGTGCCAGCAGCTCCCGGGGGGCCTCTAGCACAGATACGCAGTATTTT

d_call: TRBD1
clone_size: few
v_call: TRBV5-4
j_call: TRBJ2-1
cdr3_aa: CASRVWDRGYNEQFF
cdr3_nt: TGTGCCAGCAGAGTCTGGGACAGGGGCTACAATGAGCAGTTCTTC